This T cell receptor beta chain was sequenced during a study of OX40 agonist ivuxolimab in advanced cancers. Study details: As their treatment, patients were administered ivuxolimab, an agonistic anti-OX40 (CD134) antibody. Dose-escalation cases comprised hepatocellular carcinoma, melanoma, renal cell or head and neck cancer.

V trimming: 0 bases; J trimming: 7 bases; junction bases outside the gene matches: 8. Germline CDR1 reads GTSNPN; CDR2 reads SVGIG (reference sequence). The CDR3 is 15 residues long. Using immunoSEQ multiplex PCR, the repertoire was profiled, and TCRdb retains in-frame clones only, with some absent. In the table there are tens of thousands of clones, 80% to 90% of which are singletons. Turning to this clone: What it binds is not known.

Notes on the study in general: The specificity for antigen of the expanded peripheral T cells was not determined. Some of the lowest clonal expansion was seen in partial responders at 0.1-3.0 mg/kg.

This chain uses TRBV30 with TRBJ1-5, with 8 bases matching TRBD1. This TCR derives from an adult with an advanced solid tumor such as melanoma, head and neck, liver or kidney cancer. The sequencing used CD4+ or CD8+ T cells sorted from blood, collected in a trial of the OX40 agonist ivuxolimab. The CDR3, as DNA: TGTGCCTGGAGTGTATTCCAGGGGGCAAGCCAGCCCCAGCATTTT. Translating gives CAWSVFQGASQPQHF. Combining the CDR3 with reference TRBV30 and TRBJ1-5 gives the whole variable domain SQTIHQWPATLVQPVGSPLSLECTVEGTSNPNLYWYRQAAGRGLQLLFYSVGIGQISSEVPQNLSASRPQDRQFILSSKKLLLSDSGFYLCAWSVFQGASQPQHFGDGTRLSIL.